This TCR beta chain was retrieved from a study of blood T cell repertoires in COVID-19. Background on the study: Italy, Spain and the United States were the sources of the convalescent and acute COVID-19 samples.

Original data processing: Amplification from reference gene primers served as the basis for estimated nucleated cell counts. Libraries were prepared by immunoSEQ multiplex PCR; TCRdb keeps only in-frame clonotypes and omits some of them. V, J and clone size derive from that table, while D and trimming were established from the DNA sequence. In the table there are about 220,000 clones, 82% of which are singletons. Individuals drawn from about 26 US areas were roughly 18 to 95 years old. Donors in Cohort 3 counted as recovered after two negative PCRs, clearance, or symptom resolution. The CDR3 loop spans 22 amino acids. Germline assignment: CDR1 SGHTA and CDR2 FQGTGA. Trimming removed 5 bases at V and 6 bases at J, with 38 bases between.

The V gene is TRBV7-3, the J gene TRBJ1-5; D perhaps matches TRBD1 (6 bases). Sample: PBMCs or T cells enriched from blood (not recorded which). The source of this sequence is a woman in her fifties or sixties who had recovered from COVID-19. The CDR3 is CASSLLISFRDTNGPQAQPQHF. The CDR3 DNA sequence: TGTGCCAGCAGCCTACTCATAAGTTTCCGGGACACCAATGGCCCACAGGCTCAGCCCCAGCATTTT.